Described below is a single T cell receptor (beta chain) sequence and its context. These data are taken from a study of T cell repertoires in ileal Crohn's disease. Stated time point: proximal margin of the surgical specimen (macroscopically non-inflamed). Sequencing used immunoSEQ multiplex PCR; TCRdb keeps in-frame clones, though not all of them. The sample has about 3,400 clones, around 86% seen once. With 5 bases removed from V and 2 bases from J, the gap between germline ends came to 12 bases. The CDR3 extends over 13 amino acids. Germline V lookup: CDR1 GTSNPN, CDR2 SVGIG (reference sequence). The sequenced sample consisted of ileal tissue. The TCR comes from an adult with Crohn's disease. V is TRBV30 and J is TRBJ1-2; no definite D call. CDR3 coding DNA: TGTGCCTGGCAACGGACGGCGAACTATGGCTACACCTTC. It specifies CAWQRTANYGYTF. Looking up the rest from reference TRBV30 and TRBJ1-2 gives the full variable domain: SQTIHQWPATLVQPVGSPLSLECTVEGTSNPNLYWYRQAAGRGLQLLFYSVGIGQISSEVPQNLSASRPQDRQFILSSKKLLLSDSGFYLCAWQRTANYGYTFGSGTRLTVV.